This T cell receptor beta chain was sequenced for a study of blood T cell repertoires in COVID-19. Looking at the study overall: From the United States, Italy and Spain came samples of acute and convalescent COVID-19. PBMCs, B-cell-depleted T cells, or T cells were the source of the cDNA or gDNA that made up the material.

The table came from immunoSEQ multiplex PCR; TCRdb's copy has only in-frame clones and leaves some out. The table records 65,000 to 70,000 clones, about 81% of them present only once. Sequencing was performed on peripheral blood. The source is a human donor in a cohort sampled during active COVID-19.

In nucleotides, the CDR3 is TGTGCCAGCAGCCTCAGCGGGGCTCACAATGAGCAGTTCTTC. As protein: CASSLSGAHNEQFF. The chain couples TRBV28 to TRBJ2-1, with 7 bases identical to TRBD2. The CDR3 has 14 amino acids. Germline assignment: CDR1 MDHEN and CDR2 SYDVKM. With 6 bases clipped from V and 5 bases from J, the junction kept 7 bases outside the gene matches.